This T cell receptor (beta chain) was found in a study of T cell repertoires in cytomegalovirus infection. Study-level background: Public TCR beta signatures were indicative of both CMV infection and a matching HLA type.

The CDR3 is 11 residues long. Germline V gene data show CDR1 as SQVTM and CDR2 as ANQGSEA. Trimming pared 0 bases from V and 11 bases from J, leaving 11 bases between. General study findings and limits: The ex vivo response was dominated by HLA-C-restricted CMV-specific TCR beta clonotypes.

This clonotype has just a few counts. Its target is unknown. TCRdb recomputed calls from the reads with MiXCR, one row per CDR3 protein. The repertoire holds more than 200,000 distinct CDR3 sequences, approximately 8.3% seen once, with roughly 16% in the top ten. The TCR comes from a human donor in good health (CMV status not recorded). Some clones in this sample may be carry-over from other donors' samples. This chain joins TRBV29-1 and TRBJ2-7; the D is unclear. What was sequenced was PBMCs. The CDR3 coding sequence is TGCAGCGTTGAAGAGGGCTTTGGGGAGTACTTC. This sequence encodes CSVEEGFGEYF.